The 27 T cell receptor beta chains listed next were all sequenced from one sample in a study of OX40 agonist ivuxolimab in advanced cancers. Sequencing used immunoSEQ multiplex PCR; TCRdb keeps in-frame clones, though not all of them. The sample lists 20,000 to 25,000 clones; around 86% were seen once. This sample comprised CD4+ or CD8+ T cells sorted from blood, obtained in a trial of the OX40 agonist ivuxolimab. Receptor source: an adult with an advanced solid tumor such as melanoma, head and neck, liver or kidney cancer.

The rearrangement uses TRBV2 and TRBJ2-3; D perhaps matches TRBD2 (5 bases). The V gene's germline CDR1 is SNHLY and CDR2 FYNNEI. Between the trimmed V and J ends, which lost 3 bases and 2 bases, there was a span of 9 bases. The CDR3 length is 14 residues. CDR3 residues: CASSEATITDTQYF. The DNA of the CDR3 is TGTGCCAGCAGTGAGGCGACTATCACAGATACGCAGTATTTT.

The chain uses TRBV10-3 and TRBJ2-1; TRBD2 aligns across 8 bases. Germline CDR1 reads ENHRY; CDR2 reads SYGVKD. This CDR3 is 15 amino acids long. V shed 4 bases, J shed 5 bases, and the junction held 7 bases outside the gene matches. The CDR3: CAISATLADNNEQFF. DNA for the CDR3: TGTGCCATCAGTGCAACACTAGCGGACAACAATGAGCAGTTCTTC.

The V gene is TRBV6-6, the J gene TRBJ2-5; the D is unclear. Germline CDR1 is MNHNY and CDR2 is SVGAGI (reference sequence). V lost 0 bases to trimming and J lost 7 bases, with 3 bases between them. This CDR3 spans 11 amino acids. Written as DNA, the CDR3 is TGTGCCAGCAGTTACTCAGGGACCCAGTACTTC. Translation: CASSYSGTQYF.

The chain couples TRBV21-1 to TRBJ2-1; the table assigns TRBD2, which was not confirmed against the DNA. TRBV21-1 is an annotated pseudogene. The CDR3 contains 15 residues. The CDR3 reads CASSNMLAGGHEQFF. The CDR3 coding sequence is TGTGCCAGCAGCAATATGCTAGCGGGAGGGCATGAGCAGTTCTTC.

The rearrangement joins TRBV19 to TRBJ2-3, with 9 bases that match TRBD2. Unmatched junction bases numbered 8, after V lost 7 bases and J lost 0 bases. Germline CDR1 is LNHDA and CDR2 is SQIVND (reference sequence). This CDR3 comprises 16 residues. As DNA, the CDR3 is TGTGCCAGTAATAAGAGCGGGAGGAGGAGCACAGATACGCAGTATTTT. This encodes CASNKSGRRSTDTQYF.

The rearrangement uses TRBV5-1 and TRBJ2-5; D perhaps matches TRBD1 (7 bases). Trimming stripped 0 bases from V and 5 bases from J, with 20 bases between. Germline CDR1 is SGHRS and CDR2 is YFSETQ. This CDR3 spans 17 amino acids. The CDR3 DNA reads TGCGCCAGCAGCTTGGGGACAGGATGGGGGGCCGAGGAGACCCAGTACTTC. It is translated as CASSLGTGWGAEETQYF.

The genes are TRBV30 and TRBJ2-5; D perhaps matches TRBD1 (5 bases). CDR1 is GTSNPN and CDR2 is SVGIG in the germline V gene (reference sequence). The CDR3 is 15 amino acids. V shed 2 bases and J shed 3 bases, with 16 bases lying between them. This chain's CDR3 is CAWSPGFREKETQYF. The CDR3 DNA reads as TGTGCCTGGAGTCCCGGCTTCAGGGAAAAAGAGACCCAGTACTTC. Supplemented by reference TRBV30 and TRBJ2-5, the full variable domain reads SQTIHQWPATLVQPVGSPLSLECTVEGTSNPNLYWYRQAAGRGLQLLFYSVGIGQISSEVPQNLSASRPQDRQFILSSKKLLLSDSGFYLCAWSPGFREKETQYFGPGTRLLVL.

The rearrangement links TRBV6-9 to TRBJ2-7, with 8 positions matching TRBD2. Germline assignment: CDR1 MNHGY and CDR2 SVAAGI. V was pared by 5 bases and J by 4 bases, with 4 bases of the junction left unmatched. The CDR3 runs to 13 residues. The CDR3: CASSSGRSYEQYF. The DNA for the CDR3 is TGTGCCAGCAGTAGCGGGAGATCATACGAGCAGTACTTC.

The genes are TRBV6-6 and TRBJ1-5; possible D gene TRBD1, 5 bases. Germline V gives CDR1 MNHNY, CDR2 SVGAGI (reference sequence). The CDR3 has 15 residues. Trimming shortened V by 5 bases and J by 3 bases, and 14 bases separated the two germline ends. The DNA of the CDR3 is TGTGCCAGCAGTACCCTTGGGGCCGCCAATCAGCCCCAGCATTTT. This sequence encodes CASSTLGAANQPQHF.

J is TRBJ1-3 and V is TRBV5-1; D is unclear. V was cut by 0 bases and J by 4 bases, with 11 bases left in between. There are 15 residues in the CDR3. From germline, CDR1 is SGHRS and CDR2 YFSETQ. CDR3: CASSLVPISGNTIYF. The CDR3 nucleotides read TGCGCCAGCAGCTTGGTTCCCATTTCAGGAAACACCATATATTTT.

The chain couples TRBV30 to TRBJ2-1; TRBD2 aligns across 9 bases. The V and J ends lost 7 bases and 7 bases, in that order; junction bases with no gene match: 11. Germline CDR1 and CDR2: GTSNPN and SVGIG (reference sequence). This CDR3 spans 14 amino acids. CDR3: CALTLIAGANEQFF. The CDR3 DNA follows: TGTGCCTTGACTCTCATAGCGGGAGCAAATGAGCAGTTCTTC.

This clone was picked up one time. A much bigger clone sits one base away, suggesting this may be a read error. The rearrangement joins TRBV11-2 to TRBJ1-1; D remains unclear. CDR1 and CDR2 (germline): SGHAT, FQNNGV. The CDR3 contains 13 residues. The CDR3 coding sequence is TGTGCCAGCAGCTTAGGCGGTGGTTCTGAAGCTTCCTTT. Its protein is CASSLGGGSEASF.

In DNA, the CDR3 is TGTGCCAGCAGCCTGGGACTAGCGGGAGGGGATTACAATGAGCAGTTCTTC. Translation: CASSLGLAGGDYNEQFF. The rearrangement uses TRBV4-2 and TRBJ2-1; 16 bases align to TRBD2. The CDR3 contains 17 residues. CDR1 is LGHNA, CDR2 YNFKEQ, per germline. Trimming cost V 4 bases and J 4 bases; bases outside gene matches: 4.

The V call is TRBV19, the J call TRBJ1-5; 8 bases line up with TRBD1. Germline V gives CDR1 LNHDA, CDR2 SQIVND (reference sequence). J gave up 6 bases and V 5 bases, and 12 bases lay outside the gene matches. The CDR3 consists of 16 residues. As DNA, the CDR3 is TGTGCCAGTAGTCCGGACAGGGTTCCTCTCGGTCAGCCCCAGCATTTT. Amino acid sequence: CASSPDRVPLGQPQHF. The variable domain in full, completed from reference TRBV19 and TRBJ1-5, reads DGGITQSPKYLFRKEGQNVTLSCEQNLNHDAMYWYRQDPGQGLRLIYYSQIVNDFQKGDIAEGYSVSREKKESFPLTVTSAQKNPTAFYLCASSPDRVPLGQPQHFGDGTRLSIL.

The CDR3: CSVGTGVDTQYF. The CDR3 nucleotides are TGCAGCGTAGGGACAGGGGTGGATACGCAGTATTTT. The chain carries TRBV29-1 and TRBJ2-3, with TRBD1 matching over 10 bases. Germline-derived CDR1 and CDR2 are SQVTM and ANQGSEA. CDR3 length: 12 residues. V shed 6 bases and J 6 bases; nucleotides not matched to a gene: 3.

This clone was observed once. The chain links TRBV7-9 to TRBJ2-1; 14 bases line up with TRBD2. V dropped 4 bases and J dropped 0; count of bases not matched to a gene: 2. The CDR3 is 17 amino acids. Germline lookup yields CDR1 SEHNR and CDR2 FQNEAQ (reference sequence). The DNA for the CDR3 is TGTGCCAGCAGCTCCGGGACTAGCGGGAGCTCCTACAATGAGCAGTTCTTC. Amino acids: CASSSGTSGSSYNEQFF.

The V gene is TRBV6-5, the J gene TRBJ1-6; D ambiguous. This CDR3 has 14 amino acids. CDR1 MNHEY and CDR2 SVGAGI come from the germline V gene. Trimming left V 4 bases short and J 0 bases short, with 4 bases between. CDR3 region: CASSSSSYNSPLHF. The DNA for the CDR3 is TGTGCCAGCAGTTCTAGCTCCTATAATTCACCCCTCCACTTT.

This chain joins TRBV7-8 and TRBJ1-5; tentative D call: TRBD1 (5 bases). CDR3 length equals 14 residues. Germline CDR1 is SGHVS and CDR2 is FQNEAQ. The ends were cut back, 5 bases at V and 6 bases at J, with 14 bases in the middle. The DNA for the CDR3 is TGTGCCAGCAGCGGGGACGGAGGGCGTCAGCCCCAGCATTTT. It translates to CASSGDGGRQPQHF.

The rearrangement joins TRBV5-6 to TRBJ1-3; 8 nucleotides agree with TRBD1. Losses at the gene ends were 3 bases for V and 0 bases for J; bases not matched to a gene: 2. The CDR3 consists of 15 residues. Germline V gives CDR1 SGHDT, CDR2 YYEEEE. CDR3 DNA sequence: TGTGCCAGCAGCTATACAGGGGGCTCTGGAAACACCATATATTTT. Its translation: CASSYTGGSGNTIYF.

This clone showed up just once. The chain employs TRBV5-8 and TRBJ2-2, with TRBD1 matching 7 bases. The CDR3 totals 15 residues. V lost 4 bases and J lost 4; bases outside the gene matches: 7. Germline CDR1 is SGHTS and CDR2 is YDEGEE. CDR3 protein: CASSMTGSGTGELFF. The DNA of the CDR3 is TGTGCCAGCAGCATGACAGGGTCGGGCACCGGGGAGCTGTTTTTT.

This clone has a single count. The chain combines TRBV5-1 with TRBJ2-2, with 8 nucleotides matching TRBD2. The germline CDR1 and CDR2 sequences are SGHRS and YFSETQ. V shed 3 bases, J shed 4 bases, and the junction held 11 bases outside the gene matches. There are 17 residues in the CDR3. Written as DNA, the CDR3 is TGCGCCAGCAGCTCCATCCCCGGGACTAGTTCCACCGGGGAGCTGTTTTTT. This gives the protein CASSSIPGTSSTGELFF.

The V and J genes are TRBV5-4 and TRBJ2-5; 7 bases match TRBD2. The V gene end was trimmed by 0 bases and the J gene end by 2 bases; junction bases not matched to a gene: 4. CDR1 and CDR2 (germline): SGHNT, YYREEE (reference sequence). This CDR3 region has 15 residues. The CDR3 sequence: CASSLERGPQETQYF. The CDR3 DNA sequence: TGTGCCAGCAGCTTGGAGCGGGGACCTCAAGAGACCCAGTACTTC.

The chain recombines TRBV5-1 with TRBJ1-6; a weak D match, TRBD1 (6 bases). CDR1 and CDR2 from the germline V gene are SGHRS and YFSETQ. The CDR3 length is 14 residues. The V gene lost 4 bases and the J gene lost 14 bases, with 19 bases spanning the gap. CDR3 in amino acids: CASSQTQGSYSLHF. CDR3 in DNA: TGCGCCAGCAGCCAAACCCAGGGGTCATATTCCCTCCACTTT.

CDR3 region: CASSCGTGNSPLHF. CDR3 bases: TGTGCCAGCAGTTGCGGGACAGGGAATTCACCCCTCCACTTT. The chain combines TRBV6-5 with TRBJ1-6; 9 bases agree with TRBD1. The CDR3 spans 14 residues. V gave up 4 bases and J gave up 7 bases; unmatched junction bases: 2. Germline loops: CDR1 MNHEY, CDR2 SVGAGI.

V usage is TRBV14 and J usage is TRBJ1-6; TRBD1 matches 10 bases. There are 15 residues in the CDR3. Germline V gives CDR1 SGHDN, CDR2 FVKESK. J lost 8 bases, V lost 4 bases, and 5 bases had no gene match. The CDR3 nucleotides read TGTGCCAGCAGCCGCATGGGACAGGGGTATTCACCCCTCCACTTT. It translates to CASSRMGQGYSPLHF.

This rearrangement joins TRBV2 to TRBJ2-5; tentatively, D is TRBD1 (6 bases). V dropped 5 bases and J dropped 7 bases, with 17 bases sitting between them. The CDR3 extends over 14 amino acids. Germline loops: CDR1 SNHLY, CDR2 FYNNEI. CDR3 loop: CASSPGQSRGTQYF. The CDR3 DNA reads as TGTGCCAGCAGTCCGGGACAATCACGGGGGACCCAGTACTTC.

This chain connects TRBV14 to TRBJ2-2, with 10 positions matching TRBD2. This CDR3 comprises 18 residues. The trim removed 0 bases at V and 4 bases at J, leaving 8 bases unmatched. Germline V gene sequence: CDR1 SGHDN, CDR2 FVKESK. The CDR3 sequence is CASSQEFPLAGVTGELFF. The CDR3 DNA is TGTGCCAGCAGCCAAGAATTTCCGCTAGCGGGAGTCACCGGGGAGCTGTTTTTT.